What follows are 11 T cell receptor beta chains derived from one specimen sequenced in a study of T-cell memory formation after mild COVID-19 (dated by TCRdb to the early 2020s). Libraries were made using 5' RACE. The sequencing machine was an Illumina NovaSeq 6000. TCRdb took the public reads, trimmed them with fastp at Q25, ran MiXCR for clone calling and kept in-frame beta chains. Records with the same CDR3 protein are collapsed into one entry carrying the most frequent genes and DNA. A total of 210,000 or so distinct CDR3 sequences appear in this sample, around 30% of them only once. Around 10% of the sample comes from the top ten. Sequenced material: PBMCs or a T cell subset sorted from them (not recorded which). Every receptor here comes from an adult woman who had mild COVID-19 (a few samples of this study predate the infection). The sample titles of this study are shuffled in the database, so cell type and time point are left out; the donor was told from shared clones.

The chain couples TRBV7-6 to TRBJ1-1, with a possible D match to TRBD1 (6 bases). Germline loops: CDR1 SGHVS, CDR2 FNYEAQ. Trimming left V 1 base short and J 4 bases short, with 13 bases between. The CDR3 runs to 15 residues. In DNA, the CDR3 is TGTGCCAGCAGCTTAGAGGCACAGGGAGTCACTGAAGCTTTCTTT. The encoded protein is CASSLEAQGVTEAFF.

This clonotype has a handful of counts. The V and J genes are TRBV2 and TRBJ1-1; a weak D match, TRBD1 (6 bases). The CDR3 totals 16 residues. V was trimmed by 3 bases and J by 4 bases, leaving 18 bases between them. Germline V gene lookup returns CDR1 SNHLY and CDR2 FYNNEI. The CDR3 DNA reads TGTGCCAGCAGTGATAACAGGGCGAAGGCGGGCACTGAAGCTTTCTTT. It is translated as CASSDNRAKAGTEAFF. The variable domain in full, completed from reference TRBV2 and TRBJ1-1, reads EPEVTQTPSHQVTQMGQEVILRCVPISNHLYFYWYRQILGQKVEFLVSFYNNEISEKSEIFDDQFSVERPDGSNFTLKIRSTKLEDSAMYFCASSDNRAKAGTEAFFGQGTRLTVV.

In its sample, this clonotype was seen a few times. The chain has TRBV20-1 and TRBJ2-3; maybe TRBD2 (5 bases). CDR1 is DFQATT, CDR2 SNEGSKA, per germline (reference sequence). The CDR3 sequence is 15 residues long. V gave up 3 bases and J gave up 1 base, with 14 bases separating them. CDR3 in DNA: TGCAGTGCTAGGTCGGGGAGCGGTCGCACAGATACGCAGTATTTT. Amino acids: CSARSGSGRTDTQYF.

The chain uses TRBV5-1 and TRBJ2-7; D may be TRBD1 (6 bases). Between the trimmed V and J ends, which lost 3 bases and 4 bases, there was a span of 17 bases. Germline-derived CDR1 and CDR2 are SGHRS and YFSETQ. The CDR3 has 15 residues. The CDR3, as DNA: TGCGCCAGCAGCTGGAACAGGGCCGAGGGGTACGAGCAGTACTTC. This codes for CASSWNRAEGYEQYF.

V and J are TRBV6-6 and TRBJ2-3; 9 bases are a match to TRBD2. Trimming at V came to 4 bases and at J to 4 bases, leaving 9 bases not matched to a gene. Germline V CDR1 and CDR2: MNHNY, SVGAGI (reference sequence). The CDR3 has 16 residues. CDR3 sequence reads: CASSSLSGRRADTQYF. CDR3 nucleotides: TGTGCCAGCAGTTCCCTTAGCGGGAGACGGGCAGATACGCAGTATTTT.

For the CDR3, the DNA is TGTGCCAGCAGCTTAGTCCGTGAGACTTCACCCCTCCACTTT. Translated, it gives CASSLVRETSPLHF. This chain joins TRBV7-8 and TRBJ1-6; D not certain. The ends were cut back, 1 base at V and 9 bases at J, with 10 bases in the middle. Germline values: CDR1 SGHVS, CDR2 FQNEAQ. The CDR3 runs to 14 residues.

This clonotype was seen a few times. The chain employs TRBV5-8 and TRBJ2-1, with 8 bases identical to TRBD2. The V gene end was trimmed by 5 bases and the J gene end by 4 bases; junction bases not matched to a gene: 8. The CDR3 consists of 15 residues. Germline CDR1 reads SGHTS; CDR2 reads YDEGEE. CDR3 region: CASSYRLASYNEQFF. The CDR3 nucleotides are TGTGCCAGCAGTTATAGACTAGCGTCGTACAATGAGCAGTTCTTC.

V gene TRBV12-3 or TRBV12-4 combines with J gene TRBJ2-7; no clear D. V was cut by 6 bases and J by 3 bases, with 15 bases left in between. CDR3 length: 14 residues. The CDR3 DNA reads TGTGCCAGCAGCCGGGCGTACGGAAGCTACGAGCAGTACTTC. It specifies CASSRAYGSYEQYF.

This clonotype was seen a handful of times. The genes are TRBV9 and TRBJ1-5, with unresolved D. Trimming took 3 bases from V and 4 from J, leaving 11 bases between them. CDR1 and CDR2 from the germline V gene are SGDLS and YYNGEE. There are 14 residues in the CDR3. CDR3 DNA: TGTGCCAGCAGCGCTACAGACACTAATCAGCCCCAGCATTTT. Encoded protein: CASSATDTNQPQHF.

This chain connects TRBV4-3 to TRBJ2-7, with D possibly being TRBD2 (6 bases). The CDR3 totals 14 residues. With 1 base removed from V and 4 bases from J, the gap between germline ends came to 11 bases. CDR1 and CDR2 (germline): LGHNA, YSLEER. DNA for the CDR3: TGCGCCAGCAGCCAAGGGGACGGGACTTACGAGCAGTACTTC. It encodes CASSQGDGTYEQYF.

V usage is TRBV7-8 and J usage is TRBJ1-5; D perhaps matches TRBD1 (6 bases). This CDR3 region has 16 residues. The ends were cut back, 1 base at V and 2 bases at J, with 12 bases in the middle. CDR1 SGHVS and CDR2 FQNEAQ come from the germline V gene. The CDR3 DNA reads TGTGCCAGCAGCTTAGAAGGGGGTGGGGGCAATCAGCCCCAGCATTTT. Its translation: CASSLEGGGGNQPQHF.